The 21 T cell receptor beta chains reported below all come from one sample, sequenced in a study of T-cell memory formation after mild COVID-19. TCRdb reanalysed the 5' RACE reads using MiXCR and keeps one entry per CDR3 protein. Among 300,000 to 400,000 distinct CDR3 sequences listed, around 21% were seen once. Sequencing was carried out using PBMCs or a T cell subset sorted from them (not recorded which). These receptors originate from an adult woman who had mild COVID-19 (a few samples of this study predate the infection). Cell type and time point are not known.

The sample holds a few counts of this clonotype. The rearrangement uses TRBV19 and TRBJ1-1, with 8 positions matching TRBD1. The CDR3 extends over 14 amino acids. The V and J ends lost 7 bases and 1 base, in that order; junction bases with no gene match: 5. The germline CDR1 and CDR2 sequences are LNHDA and SQIVND (reference sequence). CDR3 loop: CASTADRGNTEAFF. The CDR3 DNA reads TGTGCCAGTACCGCCGACAGGGGGAACACTGAAGCTTTCTTT.

V usage is TRBV6-1 and J usage is TRBJ2-1; the D is unclear. Germline lookup yields CDR1 MNHNS and CDR2 SASEGT. The CDR3 sequence is 15 residues long. Trimming pared 2 bases from V and 1 base from J, leaving 9 bases between. CDR3 nucleotide sequence: TGTGCCAGCAGTGAACTCCCGAAGTCCTACAATGAGCAGTTCTTC. This gives the protein CASSELPKSYNEQFF.

The J gene is TRBJ2-4, the V gene TRBV20-1, with D possibly matching TRBD1 (5 bases). Germline CDR1 reads DFQATT; CDR2 reads SNEGSKA (reference sequence). Trimming stripped 0 bases from V and 2 bases from J, with 14 bases between. The CDR3 loop spans 16 amino acids. As DNA, the CDR3 is TGCAGTGCTAGAGAATCCAGGGTCGTGTCCAAAAACATTCAGTACTTC. Residues: CSARESRVVSKNIQYF.

The rearrangement links TRBV5-1 to TRBJ2-5; 7 nucleotides line up with TRBD1. J lost 3 bases, V lost 4 bases, and 12 bases had no gene match. Germline V CDR1 and CDR2: SGHRS, YFSETQ. CDR3 length equals 16 residues. CDR3 nucleotides: TGCGCCAGCAGCCGGACTTCAGGGGGAAGGGAAGAGACCCAGTACTTC. Its protein product is CASSRTSGGREETQYF.

V usage is TRBV6-2 or TRBV6-3 and J usage is TRBJ2-1; TRBD1 matches 9 bases. This CDR3 region has 16 residues. The J segment lost 5 bases and the V segment lost 8 bases, leaving 13 bases of the junction unmatched. From germline, CDR1 is MNHEY and CDR2 SVGEGT. CDR3 nucleotides: TGTGCCAGCTGGGGATTGGGACAGGGTCGAAACAATGAGCAGTTCTTC. Translated, it gives CASWGLGQGRNNEQFF.

This clonotype was seen only a few times. CDR3 coding DNA: TGTGCCAGCAGTTACACCTCCGGGACAGGGGCCTCGGGTAATGGCTACACCTTC. It specifies CASSYTSGTGASGNGYTF. V gene TRBV6-6 combines with J gene TRBJ1-2; 10 bases map to TRBD1. The CDR3 consists of 18 residues. With V trimmed by 2 bases and J by 6 bases, 15 bases remained unmatched. The V gene's germline CDR1 is MNHNY and CDR2 SVGAGI (reference sequence).

The rearrangement joins TRBV2 to TRBJ1-1; D is ambiguous. Trimming took off 7 bases at V and 2 bases at J, with 14 bases between the two ends. The CDR3 has 14 residues. From germline, CDR1 is SNHLY and CDR2 FYNNEI. The CDR3 is CASKRVEPNTEAFF. The CDR3, as DNA: TGTGCCAGCAAGAGGGTAGAGCCTAACACTGAAGCTTTCTTT. Full variable domain (remainder filled in from reference TRBV2 and TRBJ1-1): EPEVTQTPSHQVTQMGQEVILRCVPISNHLYFYWYRQILGQKVEFLVSFYNNEISEKSEIFDDQFSVERPDGSNFTLKIRSTKLEDSAMYFCASKRVEPNTEAFFGQGTRLTVV.

This clonotype was found a few times. The rearrangement links TRBV4-1 to TRBJ2-4; 10 bases are shared with TRBD2. Germline CDR1 MGHRA, CDR2 YSYEKL. This CDR3 region has 17 residues. V shed 4 bases, J shed 2 bases, and the junction held 8 bases outside the gene matches. DNA for the CDR3: TGCGCCAGCAGCCCCGTGGTAGCGGGGGGTTCCAAAAACATTCAGTACTTC. Protein product: CASSPVVAGGSKNIQYF.

This clonotype occurred a few times. The chain is built from TRBV6-6 and TRBJ2-4, with D unclear. In germline, CDR1 is MNHNY, CDR2 SVGAGI (reference sequence). The V end lost 6 bases, the J end lost 0 bases, and 15 bases lay between the germline ends. The CDR3 runs to 16 residues. The CDR3 here is CASRARQNTAKNIQYF. In DNA form, the CDR3 reads TGTGCCAGCAGGGCTAGACAAAACACAGCCAAAAACATTCAGTACTTC.

This clonotype was counted between two and nine times. This chain joins TRBV5-1 and TRBJ1-2; D ambiguous. This CDR3 has 14 amino acids. Germline-derived CDR1 and CDR2 are SGHRS and YFSETQ. Trimming took 4 bases from V and 4 from J, leaving 14 bases between them. The CDR3 DNA reads as TGCGCCAGCAGCCCTGCCCAGTGGGGCTATGGCTACACCTTC. Translation gives CASSPAQWGYGYTF.

The V and J genes are TRBV19 and TRBJ2-1, with D possibly being TRBD2 (5 bases). This CDR3 is 15 amino acids long. Trimming took off 1 base at V and 3 bases at J, with 10 bases between the two ends. Germline assignment: CDR1 LNHDA and CDR2 SQIVND (reference sequence). This CDR3 reads CASSIVAQRYNEQFF. The CDR3 bases are TGTGCCAGTAGTATAGTAGCGCAACGCTACAATGAGCAGTTCTTC.

The chain uses TRBV7-2 and TRBJ1-5; a possible D gene is TRBD1 (5 bases). The CDR3 totals 12 residues. Looked up from germline, CDR1 is SGHTA and CDR2 is FQGNSA. V was shortened by 7 bases and J by 5 bases, with 9 bases between the two germline ends. The DNA of the CDR3 is TGTGCCAGCAAAGGGGACCATCAGCCCCAGCATTTT. Encoded protein: CASKGDHQPQHF.

The CDR3 loop reads CASSVLVRYQTNTEAFF. The CDR3 region has the DNA TGTGCCAGCAGTGTTTTGGTCAGGTATCAGACGAACACTGAAGCTTTCTTT. V and J are TRBV2 and TRBJ1-1, with D unclear. The CDR3 has 17 residues. V gave up 4 bases and J gave up 1 base, with 19 bases separating them. The V gene's germline CDR1 is SNHLY and CDR2 FYNNEI.

This clonotype has a single count. J is TRBJ1-1 and V is TRBV4-2; D gene ambiguous. Trimming left V 0 bases short and J 6 bases short, with 11 bases between. CDR3 length: 14 residues. Germline lookup yields CDR1 LGHNA and CDR2 YNFKEQ. CDR3 sequence (DNA): TGTGCCAGCAGCCAAGAATCCCCTGCGGCTGAAGCTTTCTTT. Translating gives CASSQESPAAEAFF.

This chain uses TRBV28 with TRBJ1-4; 8 bases are a match to TRBD1. CDR3 length: 16 amino acids. The V segment lost 3 bases and the J segment 8 bases; nucleotides outside the gene matches: 11. CDR1 MDHEN and CDR2 SYDVKM come from the germline V gene. The DNA for the CDR3 is TGTGCCAGCAGTTTCCAGGGGGCAGGGCGGGAAGAAAAACTGTTTTTT. It is translated as CASSFQGAGREEKLFF.

The chain couples TRBV12-3 or TRBV12-4 to TRBJ2-1; D might be TRBD1 or TRBD2, each matching 5 bases. The CDR3 spans 17 residues. V lost 5 bases and J lost 5, with 22 bases in between. In DNA, the CDR3 is TGTGCCAGCAGTCCACCGTTTGGGGGTCTGGGGGACAATGAGCAGTTCTTC. This codes for CASSPPFGGLGDNEQFF.

This clonotype was observed a handful of times. The rearrangement joins TRBV10-3 to TRBJ2-3, with a weak D call TRBD2 (6 bases). This CDR3 has 14 amino acids. Per germline, CDR1 ENHRY and CDR2 SYGVKD. Trimming shortened V by 6 bases and J by 2 bases, and 12 bases separated the two germline ends. In DNA form, the CDR3 reads TGTGCCATCAGCCGGGACTCGAACACAGATACGCAGTATTTT. This codes for CAISRDSNTDTQYF.

The rearrangement links TRBV20-1 to TRBJ1-2; D is possibly TRBD1 (5 bases). The CDR3 has 15 amino acids. Trimming took 0 bases from V and 4 from J, leaving 15 bases between them. Germline assignment: CDR1 DFQATT and CDR2 SNEGSKA (reference sequence). CDR3 sequence: CSARDNGGDVYGYTF. In DNA, the CDR3 is TGCAGTGCTAGAGATAACGGCGGGGACGTCTATGGCTACACCTTC.

This clonotype was recorded a few times. This chain links TRBV3-1 with TRBJ2-2, with TRBD1 matching 9 bases. V lost 4 bases and J lost 3; bases outside the gene matches: 6. Germline V gives CDR1 LGHDT, CDR2 YNNKEL (reference sequence). This CDR3 contains 16 residues. CDR3 DNA sequence: TGTGCCAGCAGCCCAAGGGGACAGGGAGACACCGGGGAGCTGTTTTTT. It is translated as CASSPRGQGDTGELFF. Supplemented by reference TRBV3-1 and TRBJ2-2, the full variable domain reads DTAVSQTPKYLVTQMGNDKSIKCEQNLGHDTMYWYKQDSKKFLKIMFSYNNKELIINETVPNRFSPKSPDKAHLNLHINSLELGDSAVYFCASSPRGQGDTGELFFGEGSRLTVL.

The chain employs TRBV18 and TRBJ1-4, with D hard to call. From germline, CDR1 is KGHSH and CDR2 LQKENI. Trimming removed 0 bases at V and 0 bases at J, with 14 bases between. This CDR3 is 18 amino acids long. Written as DNA, the CDR3 is TGTGCCAGCTCACCACCGGGGAGGTCCAAAACAACTAATGAAAAACTGTTTTTT. Protein product: CASSPPGRSKTTNEKLFF. Drawing the rest from reference TRBV18 and TRBJ1-4, the complete variable domain is NAGVMQNPRHLVRRRGQEARLRCSPMKGHSHVYWYRQLPEEGLKFMVYLQKENIIDESGMPKERFSAEFPKEGPSILRIQQVVRGDSAAYFCASSPPGRSKTTNEKLFFGSGTQLSVL.

This clonotype was detected a few times. The rearrangement links TRBV5-1 to TRBJ2-6; D not resolved. CDR3 length: 14 amino acids. Between the trimmed V and J ends, which lost 4 bases and 1 base, there was a span of 6 bases. CDR1 is SGHRS and CDR2 is YFSETQ in the germline V gene. This chain's CDR3 is CASSAVSGANVLTF. CDR3 nucleotides: TGCGCCAGCAGCGCCGTATCTGGGGCCAACGTCCTGACTTTC.